These T cell receptor beta chains were read from a single sample in a study of blood T cell repertoires in COVID-19. TCRdb's copy holds only in-frame clones and misses some; the assay was immunoSEQ multiplex PCR. The sample includes a few hundred thousand clones, 88% of them seen just once. Specimen: peripheral blood. These receptors came from a woman aged 25 to 39 with acute or convalescent COVID-19. The CDR3 runs from the conserved cysteine through the conserved F or W. Fields, in order: J gene, V gene, CDR3 protein.

J gene: TRBJ2-4; V gene: TRBV7-2; CDR3 protein: CASSLGSQGNIQYF
J gene: TRBJ2-7; V gene: TRBV6-6; CDR3 protein: CASSYGDRASSYEQYF
J gene: TRBJ2-1; V gene: TRBV7-2; CDR3 protein: CASSLAEGTERFF
J gene: TRBJ2-7; V gene: TRBV5-4; CDR3 protein: CAAGGNEQYF
J gene: TRBJ2-3; V gene: TRBV9; CDR3 protein: CASSVSGHPSGGTDTQYF
J gene: TRBJ2-7; V gene: TRBV6-2/TRBV6-3; CDR3 protein: CASSYSGESTYEQYF
J gene: TRBJ2-7; V gene: TRBV2; CDR3 protein: CASSEDFAGGAYEQYF
J gene: TRBJ2-2; V gene: TRBV7-9; CDR3 protein: CASSTRTSANTGELFF
J gene: TRBJ2-2; V gene: TRBV25-1; CDR3 protein: CASSDSPGTGEPGELFF
J gene: TRBJ2-3; V gene: TRBV10-3; CDR3 protein: CAISELAGGPSTQYF
J gene: TRBJ1-1; V gene: TRBV30; CDR3 protein: CAWRRSGDTEAFF
J gene: TRBJ1-2; V gene: TRBV12-3/TRBV12-4; CDR3 protein: CASSGQGMGGYTF
J gene: TRBJ1-4; V gene: TRBV18; CDR3 protein: CASSVDRGNNEKLFF
J gene: TRBJ1-5; V gene: TRBV24-1; CDR3 protein: CATSGSQGSAQPQHF
J gene: TRBJ1-2; V gene: TRBV6-5; CDR3 protein: CAVTRTANYGYTF
J gene: TRBJ2-3; V gene: TRBV5-1; CDR3 protein: CASSPAPLAGRSDTQYF
J gene: TRBJ2-7; V gene: TRBV9; CDR3 protein: CASSLGHPYEQYF
J gene: TRBJ2-7; V gene: TRBV27; CDR3 protein: CASSYASGRAYEQYF
J gene: TRBJ1-5; V gene: TRBV27; CDR3 protein: CASSLGLGQPQHF
J gene: TRBJ1-4; V gene: TRBV2; CDR3 protein: CASSDLSRSNEKLFF
J gene: TRBJ2-1; V gene: TRBV19; CDR3 protein: CASSLSGSSYNEQFF
J gene: TRBJ2-7; V gene: TRBV18; CDR3 protein: CASSPLAGGYEQYF
J gene: TRBJ2-1; V gene: TRBV10-3; CDR3 protein: CAISDIQGARGNEQFF
J gene: TRBJ1-1; V gene: TRBV7-2; CDR3 protein: CASSLGGTVNTEAFF
J gene: TRBJ2-7; V gene: TRBV5-4; CDR3 protein: CASSPGTSGRATYEQYF
J gene: TRBJ2-3; V gene: TRBV6-1; CDR3 protein: CASSDPRLTDTQYF
J gene: TRBJ2-2; V gene: TRBV6-5; CDR3 protein: CASIATGANTGELFF
J gene: TRBJ2-2; V gene: TRBV18; CDR3 protein: CASSPKPRGKNTGELFF
J gene: TRBJ2-1; V gene: TRBV7-8; CDR3 protein: CASSLNYNEQFF
J gene: TRBJ2-1; V gene: TRBV10-1; CDR3 protein: CASSDLAGFSYNEQFF
J gene: TRBJ2-1; V gene: TRBV6-5; CDR3 protein: CASSYTWTFTNNEQFF
J gene: TRBJ2-3; V gene: TRBV29-1; CDR3 protein: CSVGPLAGGSTDTQYF
J gene: TRBJ2-7; V gene: TRBV2; CDR3 protein: CASNEGVYEQYF
J gene: TRBJ2-1; V gene: TRBV4-1; CDR3 protein: CASSQDAGADFNEQFF
J gene: TRBJ2-5; V gene: TRBV11-3; CDR3 protein: CASSTPVGAGVLETQYF
J gene: TRBJ1-1; V gene: TRBV5-4; CDR3 protein: CASSGWAGDARRNTEAFF
J gene: TRBJ1-5; V gene: TRBV5-4; CDR3 protein: CASSKDRNSNQPQHF
J gene: TRBJ2-7; V gene: TRBV4-1; CDR3 protein: CASSQRKQAGTSGSLYEQYF
J gene: TRBJ2-7; V gene: TRBV7-9; CDR3 protein: CASSLATGLQRPYEQYF
J gene: TRBJ2-7; V gene: TRBV3-1/TRBV3-2; CDR3 protein: CASSYGPSGTYEQYF
J gene: TRBJ2-5; V gene: TRBV5-1; CDR3 protein: CASGQRQETQYF
J gene: TRBJ2-5; V gene: TRBV5-6; CDR3 protein: CASSLAGGTPGGETQYF
J gene: TRBJ1-2; V gene: TRBV20-1; CDR3 protein: CSAGTGGGYTF
J gene: TRBJ2-3; V gene: TRBV9; CDR3 protein: CASGEGGTDTQYF
J gene: TRBJ2-7; V gene: TRBV5-1; CDR3 protein: CASSRGQADYEQYF
J gene: TRBJ2-7; V gene: TRBV11-3; CDR3 protein: CASSKRYPGLAHEQYF
J gene: TRBJ2-3; V gene: TRBV2; CDR3 protein: CASCGLAATDTQYF
J gene: TRBJ2-7; V gene: TRBV6-2/TRBV6-3; CDR3 protein: CASSKPVGLAGRYEQYF
J gene: TRBJ1-4; V gene: TRBV9; CDR3 protein: CASSGGGQGGEKLFF
J gene: TRBJ1-3; V gene: TRBV6-4; CDR3 protein: CASSDSRRRSSGNTIYF
J gene: TRBJ2-7; V gene: TRBV2; CDR3 protein: CASRETSAGYEQYF
J gene: TRBJ1-2; V gene: TRBV27; CDR3 protein: CASSARAGYGYTF
J gene: TRBJ1-1; V gene: TRBV19; CDR3 protein: CASTPPSINTEAFF
J gene: TRBJ2-1; V gene: TRBV15; CDR3 protein: CATSSPDREVEQFF
J gene: TRBJ1-1; V gene: TRBV7-8; CDR3 protein: CASSLNRFSTEAFF